The 23 T cell receptor beta chains presented below share a single source sample, sequenced in a study of blood T cell repertoires in COVID-19. Method: immunoSEQ multiplex PCR; TCRdb's copy keeps in-frame clones and lacks some. The sample has 140,000 or so clones; approximately 83% are singletons. Material for sequencing was PBMCs or T cells enriched from blood (not recorded which). These receptors came from a man in his fifties or sixties who had recovered from COVID-19.

V gene TRBV6-2 or TRBV6-3 combines with J gene TRBJ1-2, with D unresolved. V gave up 6 bases and J gave up 5 bases, with 7 bases separating them. Germline CDR1 reads MNHEY; CDR2 reads SVGEGT. The CDR3 runs to 11 residues. For the CDR3, the DNA is TGTGCCAGCAGCGGCAGATATGGCTACACCTTC. Residues: CASSGRYGYTF.

V is TRBV30 and J is TRBJ1-6; D remains ambiguous. CDR1 is GTSNPN and CDR2 is SVGIG in the germline V gene (reference sequence). The CDR3 loop spans 12 amino acids. Trimming pared 0 bases from V and 7 bases from J, leaving 4 bases between. In nucleotides, the CDR3 is TGTGCCTGGAGTGTACAAAATTCACCCCTCCACTTT. It is translated as CAWSVQNSPLHF.

In this sample, this clone turned up a few times. This chain joins TRBV5-1 and TRBJ1-2, with 7 bases matching TRBD1. The CDR3 has 13 amino acids. Trimming at V came to 0 bases and at J to 6 bases, leaving 2 bases not matched to a gene. Germline V gene lookup returns CDR1 SGHRS and CDR2 YFSETQ. The CDR3 DNA sequence: TGCGCCAGCAGCTTGGAGACAGGGAATGGCTACACCTTC. As protein: CASSLETGNGYTF.

J is TRBJ2-7 and V is TRBV6-5, with TRBD1 matching over 8 bases. With 5 bases clipped from V and 7 bases from J, the junction kept 7 bases outside the gene matches. This CDR3 spans 13 amino acids. The V gene's germline CDR1 is MNHEY and CDR2 SVGAGI. In DNA form, the CDR3 reads TGTGCCAGCAGTACGGACAGGGCGAGGGAGCAGTACTTC. Translated, it gives CASSTDRAREQYF.

The chain couples TRBV19 to TRBJ1-1; 11 bases are a match to TRBD1. The CDR3 totals 14 residues. With V trimmed by 5 bases and J by 6 bases, 5 bases remained unmatched. The V gene's germline CDR1 is LNHDA and CDR2 SQIVND (reference sequence). In DNA, the CDR3 is TGTGCCAGTAGTCTTGGGACAGGGGGACCTGAAGCTTTCTTT. It encodes CASSLGTGGPEAFF.

V usage is TRBV28 and J usage is TRBJ1-2; a possible D gene is TRBD1 (6 bases). The V end lost 5 bases, the J end lost 9 bases, and 19 bases lay between the germline ends. Germline lookup yields CDR1 MDHEN and CDR2 SYDVKM. The CDR3 is 14 amino acids. The CDR3 loop reads CASSPLDSPNSYTF. As DNA, the CDR3 is TGTGCCAGCAGTCCCCTGGACAGCCCCAACAGCTACACCTTC.

This clone came up once. This sequence joins TRBV9 and TRBJ2-2; TRBD2 agrees at 7 bases. Trimming at V came to 4 bases and at J to 1 base, leaving 7 bases not matched to a gene. This CDR3 contains 16 residues. Germline CDR1 is SGDLS and CDR2 is YYNGEE. The DNA for the CDR3 is TGTGCCAGCAGCTCCCCGCCTAGCGGGAACACCGGGGAGCTGTTTTTT. It is translated as CASSSPPSGNTGELFF.

The gene calls are TRBV6-1 and TRBJ1-2; possibly TRBD1 for D (6 bases). From germline, CDR1 is MNHNS and CDR2 SASEGT. Trimming stripped 0 bases from V and 0 bases from J, with 8 bases between. CDR3 length: 15 residues. CDR3 residues: CASSEAGGSNYGYTF. The CDR3 region has the DNA TGTGCCAGCAGTGAAGCAGGGGGTTCTAACTATGGCTACACCTTC.

V and J are TRBV29-1 and TRBJ1-3, with 7 bases that match TRBD1. The germline gives CDR1 SQVTM, CDR2 ANQGSEA. This CDR3 has 14 amino acids. CDR3 coding DNA: TGCAGTACCTTGACAGGGAGCTCTGGAAACACCATATATTTT. Translating it yields CSTLTGSSGNTIYF.

The genes are TRBV6-2 or TRBV6-3 and TRBJ2-2, with 8 positions matching TRBD2. The germline V gene encodes CDR1 MNHEY and CDR2 SVGEGT. The CDR3 contains 19 residues. V was clipped by 4 bases and J by 7 bases; unmatched bases: 20. The CDR3 region has the DNA TGTGCCAGCAGTTCCCTTAGCGGGATAAACCGGGGCCAAGTCGGGGAGCTGTTTTTT. Translated: CASSSLSGINRGQVGELFF.

This clone was seen a few times. The V and J genes are TRBV4-2 and TRBJ2-1; TRBD2 is a possible D gene (6 bases). V dropped 0 bases and J dropped 4 bases, with 19 bases sitting between them. CDR3 length: 18 amino acids. The germline V gene encodes CDR1 LGHNA and CDR2 YNFKEQ. The CDR3 is CASSQDKVGGAMYNEQFF. The DNA for the CDR3 is TGTGCCAGCAGCCAAGATAAAGTAGGCGGGGCCATGTACAATGAGCAGTTCTTC.

This rearrangement joins TRBV4-1 to TRBJ2-1, with 10 nucleotides matching TRBD2. V shed 0 bases, J shed 3 bases, and the junction held 2 bases outside the gene matches. Germline CDR1 MGHRA, CDR2 YSYEKL. This CDR3 spans 16 amino acids. The CDR3 loop is CASSQELAGGYNEQFF. CDR3 coding DNA: TGCGCCAGCAGCCAAGAATTAGCGGGGGGCTACAATGAGCAGTTCTTC.

The rearrangement joins TRBV18 to TRBJ2-2, with a weak D call TRBD2 (6 bases). The CDR3 runs to 15 residues. V dropped 1 base and J dropped 4 bases, with 10 bases sitting between them. The germline gives CDR1 KGHSH, CDR2 LQKENI. The CDR3 DNA reads as TGTGCCAGCTCACCACTGCTCGGGGGCACCGGGGAGCTGTTTTTT. Amino acid sequence: CASSPLLGGTGELFF.

V gene TRBV19 combines with J gene TRBJ2-7, with 9 bases lining up with TRBD2. V gave up 3 bases and J gave up 1 base; unmatched junction bases: 7. The CDR3 is 16 residues long. The V gene's germline CDR1 is LNHDA and CDR2 SQIVND (reference sequence). In nucleotides, the CDR3 is TGTGCCAGTAGTATCCTTGCGGGGGGGCCTTCCTACGAGCAGTACTTC. Translating it yields CASSILAGGPSYEQYF.

This clone has a handful of counts. The V call is TRBV9, the J call TRBJ2-7, with TRBD2 matching over 7 bases. CDR1 and CDR2 (germline): SGDLS, YYNGEE. The trim removed 3 bases at V and 6 bases at J, leaving 9 bases unmatched. The CDR3 is 14 residues long. The CDR3 sequence is CASSARLAASEQYF. The CDR3 region has the DNA TGTGCCAGCAGCGCGAGACTAGCCGCCTCCGAGCAGTACTTC.

The sample holds many counts of this clone. The V and J genes are TRBV9 and TRBJ2-2; no definite D call. Germline V gives CDR1 SGDLS, CDR2 YYNGEE. Trimming stripped 4 bases from V and 6 bases from J, with 10 bases between. The CDR3 runs 13 residues. In DNA form, the CDR3 reads TGTGCCAGCAGCACTTTCAATGCCGGGGAGCTGTTTTTT. This translates into CASSTFNAGELFF. The full variable domain, in which reference TRBV9 and TRBJ2-2 provide the parts outside the CDR3, is DSGVTQTPKHLITATGQRVTLRCSPRSGDLSVYWYQQSLDQGLQFLIQYYNGEERAKGNILERFSAQQFPDLHSELNLSSLELGDSALYFCASSTFNAGELFFGEGSRLTVL.

The genes are TRBV5-8 and TRBJ2-7, with 8 bases identical to TRBD1. V trimming: 10 bases; J trimming: 2 bases; junction bases outside the gene matches: 8. The germline gives CDR1 SGHTS, CDR2 YDEGEE. The CDR3 is 13 amino acids. CDR3 nucleotides: TGTGCCGACAACAGGGGGGAGGCCTACGAGCAGTACTTC. This encodes CADNRGEAYEQYF.

The gene calls are TRBV6-5 and TRBJ1-3; D perhaps matches TRBD1 (6 bases). CDR1 and CDR2 (germline): MNHEY, SVGAGI. Between the trimmed V and J ends, which lost 5 bases and 2 bases, there was a span of 10 bases. The CDR3 runs 14 residues. CDR3 loop: CASSTGRTGNTIYF. DNA for the CDR3: TGTGCCAGCAGTACAGGGCGTACTGGAAACACCATATATTTT.

The chain joins TRBV19 to TRBJ1-6; weak D call: TRBD1 (5 bases). The CDR3 contains 18 residues. Per the germline V gene, CDR1 is LNHDA and CDR2 is SQIVND (reference sequence). V was trimmed by 3 bases and J by 1 base, leaving 16 bases between them. The CDR3 coding sequence is TGTGCCAGTAGTATTTCCTCCAGGGTGTCATCCTATAATTCACCCCTCCACTTT. This codes for CASSISSRVSSYNSPLHF. Based on the CDR3 plus reference TRBV19 and TRBJ1-6, the full variable domain is DGGITQSPKYLFRKEGQNVTLSCEQNLNHDAMYWYRQDPGQGLRLIYYSQIVNDFQKGDIAEGYSVSREKKESFPLTVTSAQKNPTAFYLCASSISSRVSSYNSPLHFGNGTRLTVT.

CDR3 coding DNA: TGTGCCACCAGTGATTTCTCGGGAGATAATGAAAAACTGTTTTTT. This gives the protein CATSDFSGDNEKLFF. The chain joins TRBV24-1 to TRBJ1-4; D is undetermined. The V end was cut by 1 base, the J end by 4 bases, with 9 bases between. This CDR3 has 15 amino acids. CDR1 KGHDR and CDR2 SFDVKD come from the germline V gene.

This clone was seen just once. The V call is TRBV18, the J call TRBJ1-6; TRBD1 agrees at 7 bases. The germline gives CDR1 KGHSH, CDR2 LQKENI. This CDR3 is built from 15 residues. V lost 2 bases, J lost 7 bases, and 5 bases stayed unmatched. CDR3 sequence (DNA): TGTGCCAGCTCACCATCGGCACAGGGGAATTCACCCCTCCACTTT. Protein product: CASSPSAQGNSPLHF. Looking up the rest from reference TRBV18 and TRBJ1-6 gives the full variable domain: NAGVMQNPRHLVRRRGQEARLRCSPMKGHSHVYWYRQLPEEGLKFMVYLQKENIIDESGMPKERFSAEFPKEGPSILRIQQVVRGDSAAYFCASSPSAQGNSPLHFGNGTRLTVT.

The J gene is TRBJ2-7, the V gene TRBV7-2; 8 bases align to TRBD1. The ends lost 2 bases at V and 4 bases at J; junction bases unmatched: 7. Germline CDR1 SGHTA, CDR2 FQGNSA. The CDR3 has 15 amino acids. The CDR3 DNA reads as TGTGCCAGCAGCTTAACAAGGACAGGGAGATACGAGCAGTACTTC. It translates to CASSLTRTGRYEQYF.

The chain uses TRBV2 and TRBJ2-3, with a tentative D call TRBD2 (5 bases). CDR3 length equals 14 residues. Germline CDR1 and CDR2: SNHLY and FYNNEI. V lost 5 bases, J lost 10 bases, and 19 bases lay in between. Written as DNA, the CDR3 is TGTGCCAGCAGTTTGACCCCTGGGGAGCCATCGCAGTATTTT. Translating it yields CASSLTPGEPSQYF.